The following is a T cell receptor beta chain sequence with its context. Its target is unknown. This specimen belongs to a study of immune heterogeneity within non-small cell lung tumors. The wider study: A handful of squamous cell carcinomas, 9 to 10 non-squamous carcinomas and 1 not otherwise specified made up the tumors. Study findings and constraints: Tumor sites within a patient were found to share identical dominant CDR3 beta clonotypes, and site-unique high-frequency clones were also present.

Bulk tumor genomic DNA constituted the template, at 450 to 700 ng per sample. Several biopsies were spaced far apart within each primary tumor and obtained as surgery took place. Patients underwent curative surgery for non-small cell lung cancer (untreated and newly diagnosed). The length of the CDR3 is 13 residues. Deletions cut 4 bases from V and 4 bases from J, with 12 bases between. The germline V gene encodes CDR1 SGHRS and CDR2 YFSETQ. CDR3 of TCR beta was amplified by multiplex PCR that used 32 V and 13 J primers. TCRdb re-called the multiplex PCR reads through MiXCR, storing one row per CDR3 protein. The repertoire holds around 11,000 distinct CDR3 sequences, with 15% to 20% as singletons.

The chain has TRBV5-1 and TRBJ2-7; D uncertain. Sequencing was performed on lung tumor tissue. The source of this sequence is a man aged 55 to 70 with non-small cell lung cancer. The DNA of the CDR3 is TGCGCCAGCAGCCCACGTGGTTTGTACGAGCAGTACTTC. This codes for CASSPRGLYEQYF.